The source of this TCR beta chain is a study of T cells in Graves' hyperthyroidism and ophthalmopathy. Study conclusions and caveats: The blood repertoire included most of the expanded thyroid clonotypes above 0.001.

A remark on this clonotype: Its antigen is unknown.

On the basis of clinical symptoms, serum thyroxine and TRAb, thyroid ultrasound and orbital computed tomography, diagnoses were made. Sample collection date corresponds to first hyperthyroidism diagnosis, prior to any ophthalmopathy symptoms. PBMCs came from 9 to 10 ml fresh peripheral blood. TCR beta CDR3 sequences were amplified from RNA transcripts. The TCR CDR3 first-round RT-PCR relied on the HTBI primer set. TCRdb re-called the multiplex PCR reads with MiXCR, one entry per CDR3 protein. The table shows 550,000 to 650,000 distinct CDR3 sequences, with about 14% occurring only once. V lost 3 bases and J lost 6, with 8 bases in between. Germline-derived CDR1 and CDR2 are LGHNT and FRNRAP. The length of the CDR3 is 13 residues.

This receptor was taken from a woman aged 25 to 45 with Graves' hyperthyroidism that later progressed to Graves' ophthalmopathy. Material: blood. The J gene is TRBJ2-2, the V gene TRBV12-5, with D perhaps TRBD1 (6 bases). CDR3: CASGLGGPGELFF. The CDR3 region has the DNA TGTGCTAGTGGTTTAGGGGGACCCGGGGAGCTGTTTTTT.